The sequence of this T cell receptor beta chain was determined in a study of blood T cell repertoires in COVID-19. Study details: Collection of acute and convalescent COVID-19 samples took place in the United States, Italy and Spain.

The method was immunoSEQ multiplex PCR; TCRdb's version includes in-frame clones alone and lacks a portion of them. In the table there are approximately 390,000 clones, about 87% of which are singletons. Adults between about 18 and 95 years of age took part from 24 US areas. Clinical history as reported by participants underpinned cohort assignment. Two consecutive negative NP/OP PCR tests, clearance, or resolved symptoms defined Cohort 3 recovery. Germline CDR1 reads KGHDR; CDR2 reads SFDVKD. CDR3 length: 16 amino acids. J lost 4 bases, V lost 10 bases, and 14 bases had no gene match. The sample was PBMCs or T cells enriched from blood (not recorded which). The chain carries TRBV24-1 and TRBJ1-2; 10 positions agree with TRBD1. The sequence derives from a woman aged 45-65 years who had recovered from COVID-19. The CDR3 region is CATTPRQGADGYGYTF. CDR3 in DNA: TGTGCCACTACGCCCCGACAGGGGGCTGACGGCTATGGCTACACCTTC.